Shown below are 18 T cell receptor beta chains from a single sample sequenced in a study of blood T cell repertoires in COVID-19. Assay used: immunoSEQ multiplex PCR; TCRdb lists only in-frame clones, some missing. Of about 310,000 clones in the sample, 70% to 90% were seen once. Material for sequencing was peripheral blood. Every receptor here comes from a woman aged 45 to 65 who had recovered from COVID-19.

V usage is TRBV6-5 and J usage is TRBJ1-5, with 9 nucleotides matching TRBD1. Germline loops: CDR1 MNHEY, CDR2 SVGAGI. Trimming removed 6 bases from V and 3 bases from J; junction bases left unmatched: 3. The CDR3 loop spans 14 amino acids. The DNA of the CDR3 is TGTGCCAGCAGGGGACAGGGATTCAATCAGCCCCAGCATTTT. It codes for CASRGQGFNQPQHF.

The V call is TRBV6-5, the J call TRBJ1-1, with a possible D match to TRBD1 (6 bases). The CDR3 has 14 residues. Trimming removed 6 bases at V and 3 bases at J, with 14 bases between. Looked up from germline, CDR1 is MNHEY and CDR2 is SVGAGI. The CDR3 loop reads CASRETGGDTEAFF. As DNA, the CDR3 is TGTGCCAGCAGGGAGACAGGTGGCGACACTGAAGCTTTCTTT.

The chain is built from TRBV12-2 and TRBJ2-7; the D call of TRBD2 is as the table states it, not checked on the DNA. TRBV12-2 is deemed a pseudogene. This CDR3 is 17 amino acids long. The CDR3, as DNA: TGTGCAAGTCGCTTAGGAATTATCGAGAGCCCTCGGGACGAGCAGTACTTC. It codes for CASRLGIIESPRDEQYF.

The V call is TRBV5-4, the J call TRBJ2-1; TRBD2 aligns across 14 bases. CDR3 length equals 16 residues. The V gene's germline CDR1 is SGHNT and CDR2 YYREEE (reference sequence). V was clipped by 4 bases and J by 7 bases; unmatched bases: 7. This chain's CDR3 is CASSGGTSGSWNEQFF. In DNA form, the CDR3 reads TGTGCCAGCAGCGGAGGGACTAGCGGGAGTTGGAATGAGCAGTTCTTC.

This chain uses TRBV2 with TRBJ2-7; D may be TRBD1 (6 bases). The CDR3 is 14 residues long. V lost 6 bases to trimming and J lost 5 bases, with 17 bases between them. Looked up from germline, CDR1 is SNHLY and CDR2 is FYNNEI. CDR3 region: CASSANRESDEQYF. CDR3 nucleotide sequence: TGTGCCAGCAGCGCCAACAGGGAAAGCGACGAGCAGTACTTC.

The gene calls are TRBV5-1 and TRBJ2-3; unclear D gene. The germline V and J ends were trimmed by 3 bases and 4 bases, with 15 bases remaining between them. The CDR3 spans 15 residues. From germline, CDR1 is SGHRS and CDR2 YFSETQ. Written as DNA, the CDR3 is TGCGCCAGCAGCTCAGGTCATTCCGGCGCAGATACGCAGTATTTT. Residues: CASSSGHSGADTQYF.

CDR3 nucleotide sequence: TGTGCCAGCAGCCAAGATATAACTAGCGCCGGGGAGCTGTTTTTT. Residues: CASSQDITSAGELFF. The rearrangement links TRBV4-2 to TRBJ2-2; 7 bases align to TRBD2. Trimming cost V 0 bases and J 6 bases; bases outside gene matches: 4. The V gene's germline CDR1 is LGHNA and CDR2 YNFKEQ. The CDR3 has 15 residues.

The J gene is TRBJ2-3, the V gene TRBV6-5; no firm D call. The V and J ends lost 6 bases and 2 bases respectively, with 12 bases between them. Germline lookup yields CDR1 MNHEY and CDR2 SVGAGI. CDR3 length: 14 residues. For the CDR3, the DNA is TGTGCCAGCAGGCACGTCGCTAACACAGATACGCAGTATTTT. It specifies CASRHVANTDTQYF.

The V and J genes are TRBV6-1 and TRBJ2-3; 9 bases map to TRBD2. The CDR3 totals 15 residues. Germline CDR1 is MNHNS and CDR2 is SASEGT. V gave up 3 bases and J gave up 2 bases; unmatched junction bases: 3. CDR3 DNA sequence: TGTGCCAGCAGTGACAGACTAGCGGCCACAGATACGCAGTATTTT. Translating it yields CASSDRLAATDTQYF.

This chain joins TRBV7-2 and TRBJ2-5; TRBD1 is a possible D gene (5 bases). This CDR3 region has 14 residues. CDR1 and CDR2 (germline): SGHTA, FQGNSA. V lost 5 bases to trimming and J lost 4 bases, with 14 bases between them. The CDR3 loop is CASSQAGRRETQYF. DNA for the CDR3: TGTGCCAGCAGCCAGGCAGGGCGTCGAGAGACCCAGTACTTC.

The CDR3 loop reads CASSPEVGVGYNEQFF. CDR3 nucleotide sequence: TGTGCCAGCAGCCCCGAAGTAGGGGTCGGGTACAATGAGCAGTTCTTC. The gene calls are TRBV14 and TRBJ2-1; weak D call: TRBD1 (5 bases). The V end lost 4 bases, the J end lost 4 bases, and 17 bases lay between the germline ends. CDR1 and CDR2 (germline): SGHDN, FVKESK. This CDR3 region has 16 residues.

The CDR3 DNA follows: TGTGCCAGCAGTTACTCGGACTCCAATTCACCCCTCCACTTT. Translated, it gives CASSYSDSNSPLHF. V and J are TRBV6-5 and TRBJ1-6, with no clear D. There are 14 residues in the CDR3. Germline V gives CDR1 MNHEY, CDR2 SVGAGI. The V gene lost 0 bases and the J gene lost 7 bases, with 7 bases spanning the gap.

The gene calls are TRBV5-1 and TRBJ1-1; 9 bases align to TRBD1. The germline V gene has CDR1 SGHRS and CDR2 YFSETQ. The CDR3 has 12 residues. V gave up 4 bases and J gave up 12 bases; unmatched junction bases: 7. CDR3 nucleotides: TGCGCCAGCAGCCCCGGGGACAGGGTAACTTTCTTT. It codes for CASSPGDRVTFF. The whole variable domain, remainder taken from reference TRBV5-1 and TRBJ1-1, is KAGVTQTPRYLIKTRGQQVTLSCSPISGHRSVSWYQQTPGQGLQFLFEYFSETQRNKGNFPGRFSGRQFSNSRSEMNVSTLELGDSALYLCASSPGDRVTFFGQGTRLTVV.

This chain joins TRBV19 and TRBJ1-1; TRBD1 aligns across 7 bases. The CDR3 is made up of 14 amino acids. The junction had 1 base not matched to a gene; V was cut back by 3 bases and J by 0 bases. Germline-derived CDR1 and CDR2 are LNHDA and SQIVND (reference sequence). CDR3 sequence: CASSIGQVNTEAFF. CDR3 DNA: TGTGCCAGTAGTATTGGACAGGTGAACACTGAAGCTTTCTTT.

In DNA, the CDR3 is TGTGCCAGCAGTACCTTCGGGGGAGCTAACTATGGCTACACCTTC. The encoded protein is CASSTFGGANYGYTF. The gene calls are TRBV28 and TRBJ1-2; maybe TRBD1 (5 bases). Germline lookup yields CDR1 MDHEN and CDR2 SYDVKM. CDR3 length: 15 residues. V was trimmed by 5 bases and J by 0 bases, leaving 13 bases between them.

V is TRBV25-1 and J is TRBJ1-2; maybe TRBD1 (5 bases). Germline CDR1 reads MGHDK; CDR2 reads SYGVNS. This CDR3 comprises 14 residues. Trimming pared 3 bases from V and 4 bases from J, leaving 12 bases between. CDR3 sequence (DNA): TGTGCCAGCAGTGAGGTAGGGGCGCCCTATGGCTACACCTTC. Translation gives CASSEVGAPYGYTF.

The CDR3 is CSASNNEQFF. CDR3 sequence (DNA): TGCAGTGCTTCAAACAATGAGCAGTTCTTC. The V call is TRBV20-1, the J call TRBJ2-1; D uncertain. V lost 5 bases and J lost 5, with 4 bases in between. Germline-derived CDR1 and CDR2 are DFQATT and SNEGSKA (reference sequence). The CDR3 has 10 residues.

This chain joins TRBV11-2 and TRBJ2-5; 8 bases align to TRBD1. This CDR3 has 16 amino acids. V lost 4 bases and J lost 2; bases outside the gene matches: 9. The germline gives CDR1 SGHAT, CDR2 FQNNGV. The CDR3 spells CASSSTGGYRQETQYF. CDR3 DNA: TGTGCCAGCAGCTCAACAGGGGGGTACCGTCAAGAGACCCAGTACTTC. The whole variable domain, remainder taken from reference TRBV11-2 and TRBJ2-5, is EAGVAQSPRYKIIEKRQSVAFWCNPISGHATLYWYQQILGQGPKLLIQFQNNGVVDDSQLPKDRFSAERLKGVDSTLKIQPAKLEDSAVYLCASSSTGGYRQETQYFGPGTRLLVL.